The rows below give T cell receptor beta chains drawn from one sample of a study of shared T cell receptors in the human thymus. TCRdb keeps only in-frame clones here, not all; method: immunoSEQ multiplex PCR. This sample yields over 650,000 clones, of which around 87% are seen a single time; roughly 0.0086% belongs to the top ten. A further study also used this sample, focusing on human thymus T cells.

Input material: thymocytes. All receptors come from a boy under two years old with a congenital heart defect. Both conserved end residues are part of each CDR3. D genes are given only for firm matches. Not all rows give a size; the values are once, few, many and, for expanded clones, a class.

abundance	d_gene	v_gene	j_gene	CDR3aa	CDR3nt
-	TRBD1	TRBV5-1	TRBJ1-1	CASSKGDRPRGAFF	TGCGCCAGCAGTAAAGGGGACAGGCCGAGAGGGGCTTTCTTT
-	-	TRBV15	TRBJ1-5	CATRRTRDQPQHF	TGTGCCACCAGACGAACCAGGGATCAGCCCCAGCATTTT
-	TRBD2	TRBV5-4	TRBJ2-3	CASSLQAGIFSTDTQYF	TGTGCCAGCAGCTTGCAAGCGGGGATCTTTAGCACAGATACGCAGTATTTT
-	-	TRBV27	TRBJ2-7	CASSGLEGSAREQYF	TGTGCCAGCAGTGGCCTGGAGGGTTCGGCGCGCGAGCAGTACTTC
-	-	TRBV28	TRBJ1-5	CASSFKATVVNQPQHF	TGTGCCAGCAGTTTTAAGGCGACAGTCGTTAATCAGCCCCAGCATTTT
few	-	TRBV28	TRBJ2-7	CASSLGKRQVKWYEQYF	TGTGCCAGCAGTTTGGGGAAAAGACAGGTTAAATGGTACGAGCAGTACTTC
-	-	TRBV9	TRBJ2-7	CASSPRERYEQYF	TGTGCCAGCAGCCCCCGGGAGCGTTACGAGCAGTACTTC
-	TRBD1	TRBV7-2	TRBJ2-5	CASSLVAGTGKTQETQYF	TGTGCCAGCAGCTTAGTCGCCGGGACAGGAAAAACCCAAGAGACCCAGTACTTC
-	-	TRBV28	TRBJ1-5	CASSLSRGGQPQHF	TGTGCCAGCAGTTTATCCAGGGGTGGGCAGCCCCAGCATTTT
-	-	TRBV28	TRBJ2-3	CASSFPENASKTSTDTQYF	TGTGCCAGCAGTTTCCCCGAAAATGCTAGCAAGACTAGCACAGATACGCAGTATTTT
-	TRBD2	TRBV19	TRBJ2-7	CASSPATSGGKTSYEQYF	TGTGCCAGTAGTCCGGCGACTAGCGGGGGCAAAACCTCCTACGAGCAGTACTTC
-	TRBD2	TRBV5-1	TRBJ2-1	CASSLILRGGRAPYNEQFF	TGCGCCAGCAGCTTGATATTAAGGGGCGGGAGGGCCCCTTACAATGAGCAGTTCTTC
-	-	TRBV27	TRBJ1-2	CASRPPERQMNNYGYTF	TGTGCCAGCAGACCCCCCGAAAGACAGATGAATAACTATGGCTACACCTTC
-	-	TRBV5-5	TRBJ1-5	CASSFEHGSNQPQHF	TGTGCCAGCAGCTTCGAGCATGGTAGCAATCAGCCCCAGCATTTT
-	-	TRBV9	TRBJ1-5	CASSVQKEEREPQHF	TGTGCCAGCAGCGTACAGAAGGAGGAGCGGGAGCCCCAGCATTTT
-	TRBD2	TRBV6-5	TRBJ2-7	CASRRLLARHYEQYF	TGTGCCAGCAGGCGTCTACTAGCGCGACACTACGAGCAGTACTTC
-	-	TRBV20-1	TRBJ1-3	CSAPFGNTIYF	TGCAGTGCTCCGTTTGGAAACACCATATATTTT
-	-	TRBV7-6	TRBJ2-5	CASSLARGSGETQYF	TGTGCCAGCAGCTTAGCGCGTGGCTCGGGAGAGACCCAGTACTTC
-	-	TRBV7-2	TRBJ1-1	CASSFLREAEAFF	TGTGCCAGCAGCTTCCTCAGGGAGGCTGAAGCTTTCTTT
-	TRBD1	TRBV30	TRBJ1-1	CAWSVPLTGVNTEAFF	TGTGCCTGGAGTGTACCCCTGACAGGGGTGAACACTGAAGCTTTCTTT
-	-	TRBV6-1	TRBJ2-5	CASSRGARETQYF	TGTGCCAGCTCCCGGGGGGCACGAGAGACCCAGTACTTC
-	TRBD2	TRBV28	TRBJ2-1	CASSQGLADDNEQFF	TGTGCCAGCAGCCAGGGACTAGCGGATGACAATGAGCAGTTCTTC
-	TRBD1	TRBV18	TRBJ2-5	CASSAGQGEETQYF	TGTGCCAGCTCAGCGGGACAGGGTGAAGAGACCCAGTACTTC
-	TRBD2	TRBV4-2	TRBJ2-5	CASSRGLAGPNRETQYF	TGTGCCAGCAGCCGGGGACTAGCGGGACCGAATAGGGAGACCCAGTACTTC
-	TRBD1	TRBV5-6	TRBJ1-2	CASSHGTGREYGYTF	TGTGCCAGCAGCCATGGGACAGGGAGGGAATATGGCTACACCTTC
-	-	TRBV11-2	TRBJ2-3	CASTLGGGTTDTQYF	TGTGCCAGCACCCTAGGGGGGGGGACCACAGATACGCAGTATTTT
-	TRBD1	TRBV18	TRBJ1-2	CASSPGGDYGYTF	TGTGCCAGCTCCCCAGGGGGGGACTATGGCTACACCTTC
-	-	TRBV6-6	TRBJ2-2	CASSWWGDTGELFF	TGTGCCAGCAGTTGGTGGGGCGACACCGGGGAGCTGTTTTTT
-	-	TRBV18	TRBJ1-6	CASSPPDADSNSPLHF	TGTGCCAGCTCACCTCCCGACGCGGACTCAAATTCACCCCTCCACTTT
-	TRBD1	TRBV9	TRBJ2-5	CASSVDEHRGAETQYF	TGTGCCAGCAGCGTAGACGAGCACAGGGGAGCAGAGACCCAGTACTTC
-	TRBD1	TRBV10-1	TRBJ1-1	CASSENRGNTEAFF	TGCGCCAGCAGTGAAAACAGGGGGAACACTGAAGCTTTCTTT
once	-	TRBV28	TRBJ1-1	CASNPWAFLNTEAFF	TGTGCCAGCAACCCCTGGGCCTTCCTGAACACTGAAGCTTTCTTT
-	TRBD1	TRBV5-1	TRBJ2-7	CASSQRTGKNDEQYF	TGCGCCAGCAGCCAACGGACAGGCAAGAATGACGAGCAGTACTTC
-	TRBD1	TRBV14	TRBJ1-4	CASSQAGQGNEKLFF	TGTGCCAGCAGCCAAGCGGGACAGGGAAATGAAAAACTGTTTTTT
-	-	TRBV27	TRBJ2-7	CASTPGPGSVEQYF	TGTGCCAGCACCCCCGGCCCGGGGTCTGTCGAGCAGTACTTC
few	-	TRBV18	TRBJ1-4	CASSHKQTGTKPWEKLFF	TGTGCCAGCTCACACAAGCAAACCGGGACAAAACCGTGGGAAAAACTGTTTTTT
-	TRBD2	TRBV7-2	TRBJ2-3	CASSPLGSGSPDTQYF	TGTGCCAGCAGCCCCCTGGGCAGCGGGAGTCCAGATACGCAGTATTTT
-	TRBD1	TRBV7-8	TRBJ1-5	CASSFPQGIRDQPQHF	TGTGCCAGCAGCTTCCCACAGGGGATCAGGGATCAGCCCCAGCATTTT
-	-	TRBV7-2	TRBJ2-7	CATILFPPGANYEQYF	TGTGCCACCATACTCTTTCCCCCAGGGGCCAACTACGAGCAGTACTTC
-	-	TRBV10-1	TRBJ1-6	CASSEDRPHGTSPGGPLHF	TGCGCCAGCAGTGAAGATCGACCCCACGGAACCTCCCCTGGGGGGCCCCTCCACTTT
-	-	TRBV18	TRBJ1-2	CASSPNDSYYGYTF	TGTGCCAGCTCACCAAATGACAGCTACTATGGCTACACCTTC
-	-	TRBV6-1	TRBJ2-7	CASSEAPLAYRVLAYEQYF	TGTGCCAGCAGTGAAGCGCCCCTCGCCTACAGGGTACTCGCCTACGAGCAGTACTTC
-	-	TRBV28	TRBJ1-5	CASSLPAYSNQPQHF	TGTGCCAGCAGCCTACCCGCTTATAGCAATCAGCCCCAGCATTTT